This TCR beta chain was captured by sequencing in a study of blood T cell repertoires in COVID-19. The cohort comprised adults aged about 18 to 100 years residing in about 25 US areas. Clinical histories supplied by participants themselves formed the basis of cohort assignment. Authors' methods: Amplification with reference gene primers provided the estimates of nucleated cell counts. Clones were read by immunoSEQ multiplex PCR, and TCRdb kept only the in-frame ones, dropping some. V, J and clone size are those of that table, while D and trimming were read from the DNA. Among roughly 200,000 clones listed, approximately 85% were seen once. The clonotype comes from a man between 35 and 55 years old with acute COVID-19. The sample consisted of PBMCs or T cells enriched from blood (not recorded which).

CDR3 nucleotides: TGTGCCAGCAGAATCGCCGGGACAGGCAGTAAGACCCAGTACTTC. Translation gives CASRIAGTGSKTQYF. The chain links TRBV6-5 to TRBJ2-5; 8 bases map to TRBD1. The trim removed 6 bases at V and 6 bases at J, leaving 12 bases unmatched. CDR1 is MNHEY and CDR2 is SVGAGI in the germline V gene. This CDR3 is 15 amino acids long.